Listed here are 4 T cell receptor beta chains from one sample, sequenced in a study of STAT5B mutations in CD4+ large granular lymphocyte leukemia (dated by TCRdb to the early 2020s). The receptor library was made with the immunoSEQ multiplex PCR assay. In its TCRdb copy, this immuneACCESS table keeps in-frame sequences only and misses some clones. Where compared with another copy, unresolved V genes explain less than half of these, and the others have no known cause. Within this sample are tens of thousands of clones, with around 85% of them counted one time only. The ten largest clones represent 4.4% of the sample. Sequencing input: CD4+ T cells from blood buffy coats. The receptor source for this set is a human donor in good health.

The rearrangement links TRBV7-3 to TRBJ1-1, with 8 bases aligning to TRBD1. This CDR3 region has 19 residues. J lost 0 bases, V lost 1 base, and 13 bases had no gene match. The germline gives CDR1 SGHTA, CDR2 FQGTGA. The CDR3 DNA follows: TGTGCCAGCAGCTTAAGTGGACAGGGATCCAGTGGGGTGAACACTGAAGCTTTCTTT. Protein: CASSLSGQGSSGVNTEAFF. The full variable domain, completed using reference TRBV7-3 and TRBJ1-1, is GAGVSQTPSNKVTEKGKYVELRCDPISGHTALYWYRQSLGQGPEFLIYFQGTGAADDSGLPNDRFFAVRPEGSVSTLKIQRTERGDSAVYLCASSLSGQGSSGVNTEAFFGQGTRLTVV.

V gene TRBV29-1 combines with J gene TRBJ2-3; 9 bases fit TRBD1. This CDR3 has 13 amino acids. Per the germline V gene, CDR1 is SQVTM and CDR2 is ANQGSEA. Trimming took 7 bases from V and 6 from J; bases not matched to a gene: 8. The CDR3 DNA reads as TGCAGCGCCAGAAACAGGGGGCCTGATACGCAGTATTTT. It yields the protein CSARNRGPDTQYF.

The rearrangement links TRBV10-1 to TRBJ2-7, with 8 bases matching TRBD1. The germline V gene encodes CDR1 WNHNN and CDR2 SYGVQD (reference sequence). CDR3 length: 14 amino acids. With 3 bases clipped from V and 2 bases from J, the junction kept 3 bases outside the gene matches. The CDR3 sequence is CASSDRGPPYEQYF. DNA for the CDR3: TGCGCCAGCAGTGACAGGGGGCCACCCTACGAGCAGTACTTC.

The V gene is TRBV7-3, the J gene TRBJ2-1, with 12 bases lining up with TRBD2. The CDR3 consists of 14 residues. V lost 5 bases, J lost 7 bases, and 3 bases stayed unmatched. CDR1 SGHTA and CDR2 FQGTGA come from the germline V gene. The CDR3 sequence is CASSTGTSGNEQFF. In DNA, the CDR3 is TGTGCCAGCAGCACGGGGACTAGCGGGAATGAGCAGTTCTTC.